This T cell receptor (beta chain) was found in a study of T cells after posttransplantation cyclophosphamide. Peripheral blood was collected from the related graft donor on the marrow donation day. Cells defined as naive were viable CD3+CD4+ or CD3+CD8+ and CCR7+CD45RA+CD45RO-CD95-CD27+CD28+. Profiled with immunoSEQ multiplex PCR; TCRdb holds only in-frame clones, not every one. The top ten hold 0.1% to 0.15% of the sample, which has roughly 21,000 clones, approximately 98% seen once. Trimming took 5 bases from V and 4 from J; bases not matched to a gene: 14. Germline CDR1 and CDR2: SGDLS and YYNGEE. The CDR3 covers 17 residues. Study results and caveats: Tissue-infiltrating T cells from skin or gut overlapped little with blood T cells.

This clone was detected only once. Antigen unknown. V gene TRBV9 combines with J gene TRBJ1-2, with 10 bases lining up with TRBD1. The specimen was naive CD8+ T cells sorted from PBMCs. The TCR was taken from a man aged 35 to 55 in good health, CMV-negative, and a related stem cell transplant donor. CDR3 in amino acids: CASSGRDRGTYGYGYTF. The CDR3 coding sequence is TGTGCCAGCAGTGGCCGGGACAGGGGTACGTACGGCTATGGCTACACCTTC.